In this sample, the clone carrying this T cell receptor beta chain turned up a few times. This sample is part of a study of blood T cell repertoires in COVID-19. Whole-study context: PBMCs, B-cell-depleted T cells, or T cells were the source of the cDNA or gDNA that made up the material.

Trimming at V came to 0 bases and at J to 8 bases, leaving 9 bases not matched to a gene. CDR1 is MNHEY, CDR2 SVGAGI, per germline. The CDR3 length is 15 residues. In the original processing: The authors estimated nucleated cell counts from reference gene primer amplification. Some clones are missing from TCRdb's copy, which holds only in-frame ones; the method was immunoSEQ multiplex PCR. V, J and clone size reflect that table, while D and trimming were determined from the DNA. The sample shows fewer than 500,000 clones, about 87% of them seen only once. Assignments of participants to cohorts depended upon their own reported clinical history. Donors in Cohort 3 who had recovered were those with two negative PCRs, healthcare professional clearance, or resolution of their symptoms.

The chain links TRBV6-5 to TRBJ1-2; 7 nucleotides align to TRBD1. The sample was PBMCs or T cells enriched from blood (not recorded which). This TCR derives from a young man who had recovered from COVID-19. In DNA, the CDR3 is TGTGCCAGCAGTTACTCTGCGGACAGGATGAGGGGCTACACCTTC. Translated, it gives CASSYSADRMRGYTF.